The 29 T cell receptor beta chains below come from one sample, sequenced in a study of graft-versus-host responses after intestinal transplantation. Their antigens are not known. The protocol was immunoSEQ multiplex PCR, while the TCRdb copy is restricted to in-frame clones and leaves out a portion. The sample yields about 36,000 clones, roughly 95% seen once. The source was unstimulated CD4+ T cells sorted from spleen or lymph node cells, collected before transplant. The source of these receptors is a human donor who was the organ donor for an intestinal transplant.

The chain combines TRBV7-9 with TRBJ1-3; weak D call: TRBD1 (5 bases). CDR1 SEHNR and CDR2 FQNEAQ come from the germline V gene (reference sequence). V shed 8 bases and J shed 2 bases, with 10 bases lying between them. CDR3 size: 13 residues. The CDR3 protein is CASSRAAGNTIYF. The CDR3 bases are TGTGCCAGCTCCAGGGCAGCTGGAAACACCATATATTTT.

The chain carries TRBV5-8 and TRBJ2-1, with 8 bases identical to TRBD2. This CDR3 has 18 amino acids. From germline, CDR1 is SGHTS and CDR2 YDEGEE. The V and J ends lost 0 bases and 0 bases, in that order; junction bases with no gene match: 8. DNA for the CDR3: TGTGCCAGCAGCTTGGTTATTATCGGGACTAGCTCCTACAATGAGCAGTTCTTC. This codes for CASSLVIIGTSSYNEQFF.

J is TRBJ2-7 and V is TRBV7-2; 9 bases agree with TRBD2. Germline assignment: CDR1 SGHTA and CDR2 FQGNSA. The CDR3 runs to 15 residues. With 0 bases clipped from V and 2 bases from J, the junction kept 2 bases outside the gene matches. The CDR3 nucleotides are TGTGCCAGCAGCTTAGCTGGCGGGGGGGCCTACGAGCAGTACTTC. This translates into CASSLAGGGAYEQYF.

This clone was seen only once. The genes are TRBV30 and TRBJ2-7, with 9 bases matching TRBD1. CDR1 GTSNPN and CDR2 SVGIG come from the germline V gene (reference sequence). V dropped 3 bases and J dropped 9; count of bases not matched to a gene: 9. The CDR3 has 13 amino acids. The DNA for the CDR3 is TGTGCCTGGAGCAACCAACAGGGGGCTGGGCAGTACTTC. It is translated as CAWSNQQGAGQYF.

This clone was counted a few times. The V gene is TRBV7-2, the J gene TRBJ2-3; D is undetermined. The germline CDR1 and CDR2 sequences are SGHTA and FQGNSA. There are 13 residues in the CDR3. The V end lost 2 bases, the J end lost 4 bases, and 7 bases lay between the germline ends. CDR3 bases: TGTGCCAGCAGCTTAAAAGGATCAGATACGCAGTATTTT. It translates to CASSLKGSDTQYF.

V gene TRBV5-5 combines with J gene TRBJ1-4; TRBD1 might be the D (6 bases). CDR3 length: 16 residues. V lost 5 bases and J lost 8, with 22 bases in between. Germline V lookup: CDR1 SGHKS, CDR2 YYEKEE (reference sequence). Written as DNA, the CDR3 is TGTGCCAGCAGTTTAACAGGGTATCTGGAAGGGGAAAAACTGTTTTTT. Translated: CASSLTGYLEGEKLFF.

The CDR3 DNA is TGTGCCATCAGTGACCACTCCCCAATCGGGGAGCTGTTTTTT. Amino acid sequence: CAISDHSPIGELFF. The chain links TRBV10-3 to TRBJ2-2; D remains ambiguous. Trimming stripped 3 bases from V and 7 bases from J, with 12 bases between. CDR3 length equals 14 residues. Germline V gene sequence: CDR1 ENHRY, CDR2 SYGVKD.

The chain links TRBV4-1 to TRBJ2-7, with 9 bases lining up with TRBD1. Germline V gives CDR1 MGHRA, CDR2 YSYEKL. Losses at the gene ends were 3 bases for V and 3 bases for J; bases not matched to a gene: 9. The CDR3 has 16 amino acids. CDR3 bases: TGCGCCAGCAGCCAGGGGGGGACAGGGAAAGGCTACGAGCAGTACTTC. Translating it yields CASSQGGTGKGYEQYF.

In DNA, the CDR3 is TGCAGTGCTAGGGACTATGGCTACACCTTC. Translation: CSARDYGYTF. J is TRBJ1-2 and V is TRBV20-1; D not certain. The CDR3 covers 10 residues. With 3 bases removed from V and 3 bases from J, the gap between germline ends came to 2 bases. CDR1 is DFQATT, CDR2 SNEGSKA, per germline (reference sequence).

The DNA of the CDR3 is TGTGCCAGTAGTGTGACAGACGGATCAGAAGCTTTCTTT. Amino acid sequence: CASSVTDGSEAFF. The V call is TRBV19, the J call TRBJ1-1; D might be TRBD1 (5 bases). CDR1 is LNHDA and CDR2 is SQIVND in the germline V gene (reference sequence). The CDR3 length is 13 residues. Trimming cost V 5 bases and J 8 bases, with 15 bases left between them.

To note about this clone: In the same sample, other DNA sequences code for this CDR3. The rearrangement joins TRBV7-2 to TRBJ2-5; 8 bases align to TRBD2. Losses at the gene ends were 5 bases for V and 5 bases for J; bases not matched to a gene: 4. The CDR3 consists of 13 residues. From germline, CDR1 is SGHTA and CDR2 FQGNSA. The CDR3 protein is CASSPGGPETQYF. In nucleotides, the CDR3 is TGTGCCAGCAGCCCGGGGGGGCCGGAGACCCAGTACTTC.

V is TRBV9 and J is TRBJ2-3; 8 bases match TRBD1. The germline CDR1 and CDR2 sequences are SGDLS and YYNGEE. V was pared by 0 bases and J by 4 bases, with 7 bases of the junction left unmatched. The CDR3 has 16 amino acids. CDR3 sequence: CASSVGGTGGPDTQYF. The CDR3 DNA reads TGTGCCAGCAGCGTAGGGGGTACAGGGGGTCCAGATACGCAGTATTTT.

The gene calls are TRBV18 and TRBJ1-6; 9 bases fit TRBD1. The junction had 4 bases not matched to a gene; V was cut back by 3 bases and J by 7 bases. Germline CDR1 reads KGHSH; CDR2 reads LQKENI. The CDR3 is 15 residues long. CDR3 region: CASSPRTGVNSPLHF. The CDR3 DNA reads TGTGCCAGCTCACCCCGGACAGGGGTCAATTCACCCCTCCACTTT.

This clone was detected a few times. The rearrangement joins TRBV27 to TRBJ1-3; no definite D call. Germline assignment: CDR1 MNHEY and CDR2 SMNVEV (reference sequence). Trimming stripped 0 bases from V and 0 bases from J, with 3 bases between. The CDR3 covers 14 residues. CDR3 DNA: TGTGCCAGCAGTTTATCACACTCTGGAAACACCATATATTTT. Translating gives CASSLSHSGNTIYF.

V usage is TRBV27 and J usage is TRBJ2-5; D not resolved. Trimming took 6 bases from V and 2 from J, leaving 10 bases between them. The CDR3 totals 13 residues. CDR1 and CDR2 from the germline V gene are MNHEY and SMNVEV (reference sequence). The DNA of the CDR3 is TGTGCCAGCAGCAAGATCAATCAAGAGACCCAGTACTTC. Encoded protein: CASSKINQETQYF.

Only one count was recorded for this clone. CDR3: CASSLGGTGTDTQYF. The CDR3 region has the DNA TGTGCCAGCAGCTTGGGGGGGACAGGGACAGATACGCAGTATTTT. The chain recombines TRBV5-8 with TRBJ2-3; TRBD1 aligns across 9 bases. The CDR3 spans 15 residues. V lost 0 bases, J lost 3 bases, and 2 bases stayed unmatched. Germline V gene sequence: CDR1 SGHTS, CDR2 YDEGEE.

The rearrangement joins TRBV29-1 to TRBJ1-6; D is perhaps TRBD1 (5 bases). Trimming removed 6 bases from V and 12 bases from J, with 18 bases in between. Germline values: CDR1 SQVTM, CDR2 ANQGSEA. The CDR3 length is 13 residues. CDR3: CSVSAGGKGPLHF. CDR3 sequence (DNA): TGCAGCGTCAGCGCGGGGGGGAAGGGACCCCTCCACTTT.

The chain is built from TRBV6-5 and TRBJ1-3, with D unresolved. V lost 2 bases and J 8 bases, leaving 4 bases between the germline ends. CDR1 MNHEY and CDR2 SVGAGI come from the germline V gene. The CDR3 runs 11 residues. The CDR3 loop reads CASSYAHTIYF. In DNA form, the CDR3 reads TGTGCCAGCAGTTACGCGCACACCATATATTTT.

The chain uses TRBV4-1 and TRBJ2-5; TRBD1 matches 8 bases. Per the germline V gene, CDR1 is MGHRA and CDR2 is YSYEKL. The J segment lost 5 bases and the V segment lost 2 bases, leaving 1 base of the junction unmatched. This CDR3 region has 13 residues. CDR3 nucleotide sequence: TGCGCCAGCAGCCAACAGGGGGCGGAGACCCAGTACTTC. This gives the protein CASSQQGAETQYF.

Here the CDR3 reads CASSESPPDRDEKLFF. In DNA form, the CDR3 reads TGTGCCAGCAGTGAATCCCCCCCGGACCGGGATGAAAAACTGTTTTTT. V gene TRBV25-1 combines with J gene TRBJ1-4; no definite D call. Germline CDR1 reads MGHDK; CDR2 reads SYGVNS. V dropped 1 base and J dropped 6 bases, with 15 bases sitting between them. This CDR3 spans 16 amino acids.

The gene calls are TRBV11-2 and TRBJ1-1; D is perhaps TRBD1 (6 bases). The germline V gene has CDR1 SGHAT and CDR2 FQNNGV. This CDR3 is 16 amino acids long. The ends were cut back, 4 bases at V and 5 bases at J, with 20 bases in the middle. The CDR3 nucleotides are TGTGCCAGCAGCTCTTACAGGGAGGGCTGGGTGACTGAAGCTTTCTTT. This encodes CASSSYREGWVTEAFF. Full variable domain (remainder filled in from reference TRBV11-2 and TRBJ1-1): EAGVAQSPRYKIIEKRQSVAFWCNPISGHATLYWYQQILGQGPKLLIQFQNNGVVDDSQLPKDRFSAERLKGVDSTLKIQPAKLEDSAVYLCASSSYREGWVTEAFFGQGTRLTVV.

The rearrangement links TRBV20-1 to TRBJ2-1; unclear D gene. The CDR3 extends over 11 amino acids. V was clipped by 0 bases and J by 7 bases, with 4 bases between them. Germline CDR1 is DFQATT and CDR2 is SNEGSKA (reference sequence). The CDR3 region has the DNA TGCAGTGCTAGAGAGTGGAATGAGCAGTTCTTC. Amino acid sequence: CSAREWNEQFF.

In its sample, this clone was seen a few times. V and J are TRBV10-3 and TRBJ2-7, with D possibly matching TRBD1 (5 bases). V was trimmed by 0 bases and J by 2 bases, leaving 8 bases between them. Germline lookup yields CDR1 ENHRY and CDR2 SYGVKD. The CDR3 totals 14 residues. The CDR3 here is CAISESAGTYEQYF. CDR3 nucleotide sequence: TGTGCCATCAGTGAGTCCGCAGGGACCTACGAGCAGTACTTC.

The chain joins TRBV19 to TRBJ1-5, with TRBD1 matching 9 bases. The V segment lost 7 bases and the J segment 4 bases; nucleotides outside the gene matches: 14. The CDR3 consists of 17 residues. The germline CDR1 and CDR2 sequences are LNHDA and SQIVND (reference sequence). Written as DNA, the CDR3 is TGTGCCAGTACAAGTTTCGCCGGGACAGGGCCAAATCAGCCCCAGCATTTT. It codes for CASTSFAGTGPNQPQHF. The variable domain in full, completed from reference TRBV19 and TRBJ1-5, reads DGGITQSPKYLFRKEGQNVTLSCEQNLNHDAMYWYRQDPGQGLRLIYYSQIVNDFQKGDIAEGYSVSREKKESFPLTVTSAQKNPTAFYLCASTSFAGTGPNQPQHFGDGTRLSIL.

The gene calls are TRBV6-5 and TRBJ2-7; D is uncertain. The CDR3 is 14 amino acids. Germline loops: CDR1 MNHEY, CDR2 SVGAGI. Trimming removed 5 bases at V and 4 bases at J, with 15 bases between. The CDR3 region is CASSAGQTRYEQYF. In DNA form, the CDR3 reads TGTGCCAGCAGTGCCGGTCAAACGAGATACGAGCAGTACTTC.

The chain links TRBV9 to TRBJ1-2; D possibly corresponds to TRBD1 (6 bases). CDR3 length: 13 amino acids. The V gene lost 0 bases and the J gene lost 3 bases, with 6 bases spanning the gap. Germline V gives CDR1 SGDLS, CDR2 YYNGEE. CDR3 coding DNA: TGTGCCAGCAGCGTAGGACAGGACTATGGCTACACCTTC. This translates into CASSVGQDYGYTF.

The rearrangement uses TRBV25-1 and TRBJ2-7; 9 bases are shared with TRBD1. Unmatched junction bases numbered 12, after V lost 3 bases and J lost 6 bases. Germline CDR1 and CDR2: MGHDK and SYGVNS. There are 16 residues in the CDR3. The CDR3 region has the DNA TGTGCCAGCAGTGATTCCGACCACAGGGGGCTCAGCGAGCAGTACTTC. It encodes CASSDSDHRGLSEQYF.

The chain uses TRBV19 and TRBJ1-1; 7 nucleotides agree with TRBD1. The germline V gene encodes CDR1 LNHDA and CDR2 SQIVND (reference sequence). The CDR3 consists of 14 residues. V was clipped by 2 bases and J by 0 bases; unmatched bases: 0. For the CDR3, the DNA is TGTGCCAGTAGTATAAGGGGGCTGAACACTGAAGCTTTCTTT. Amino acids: CASSIRGLNTEAFF.

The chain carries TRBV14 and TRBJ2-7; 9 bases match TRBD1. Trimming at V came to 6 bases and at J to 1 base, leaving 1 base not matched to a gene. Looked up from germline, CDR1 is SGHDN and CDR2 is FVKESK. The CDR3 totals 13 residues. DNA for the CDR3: TGTGCCAGCAGGACAGGGGGGTCCTACGAGCAGTACTTC. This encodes CASRTGGSYEQYF.